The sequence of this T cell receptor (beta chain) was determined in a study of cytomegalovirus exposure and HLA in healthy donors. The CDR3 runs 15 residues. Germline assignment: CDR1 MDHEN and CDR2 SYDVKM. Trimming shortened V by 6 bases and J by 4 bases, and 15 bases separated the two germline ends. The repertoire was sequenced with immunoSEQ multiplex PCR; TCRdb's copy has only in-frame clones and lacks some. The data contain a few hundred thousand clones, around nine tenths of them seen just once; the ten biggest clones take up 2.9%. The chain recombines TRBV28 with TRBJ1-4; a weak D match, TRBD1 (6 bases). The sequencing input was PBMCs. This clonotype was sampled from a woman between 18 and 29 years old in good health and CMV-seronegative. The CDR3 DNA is TGTGCCAGCAGCCCGAGGGGGGGCAATAATGAAAAACTGTTTTTT. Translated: CASSPRGGNNEKLFF.